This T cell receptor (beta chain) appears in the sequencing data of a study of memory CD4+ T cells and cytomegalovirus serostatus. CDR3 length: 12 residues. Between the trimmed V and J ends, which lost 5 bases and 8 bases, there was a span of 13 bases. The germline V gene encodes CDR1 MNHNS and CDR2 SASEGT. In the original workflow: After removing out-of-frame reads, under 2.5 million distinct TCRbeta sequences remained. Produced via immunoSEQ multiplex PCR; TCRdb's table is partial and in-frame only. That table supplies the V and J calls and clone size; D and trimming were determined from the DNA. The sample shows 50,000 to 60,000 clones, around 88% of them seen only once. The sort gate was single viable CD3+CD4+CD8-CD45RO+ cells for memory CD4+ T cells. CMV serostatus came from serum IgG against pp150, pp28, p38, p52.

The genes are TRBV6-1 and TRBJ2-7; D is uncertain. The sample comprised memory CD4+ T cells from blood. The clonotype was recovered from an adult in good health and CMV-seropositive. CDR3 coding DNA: TGTGCCAGCAGTCAAAGCTCCCTACAGCAGTACTTC. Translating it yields CASSQSSLQQYF.